The entry below describes one T cell receptor beta chain. This sample stems from a study of radiotherapy plus CTLA-4 blockade in lung cancer. Sequencing was performed with immunoSEQ multiplex PCR; in TCRdb, only in-frame clones are kept and a portion is missing. The table shows over 100,000 clones, with more than 75% occurring only once. Trimming pared 4 bases from V and 5 bases from J, leaving 3 bases between. There are 9 residues in the CDR3. The germline V gene has CDR1 GTSNPN and CDR2 SVGIG (reference sequence). The sample consisted of peripheral blood, taken from a patient treated with radiotherapy plus ipilimumab. The receptor comes from a human donor with non-small cell lung cancer that progressed on radiotherapy plus ipilimumab. Some clones in this sample may be carry-over from other donors' samples. The chain has TRBV30 and TRBJ2-7, with no clear D. CDR3 nucleotide sequence: TGTGCCTGGATCCACGAGCAGTACTTC. Its translation: CAWIHEQYF.